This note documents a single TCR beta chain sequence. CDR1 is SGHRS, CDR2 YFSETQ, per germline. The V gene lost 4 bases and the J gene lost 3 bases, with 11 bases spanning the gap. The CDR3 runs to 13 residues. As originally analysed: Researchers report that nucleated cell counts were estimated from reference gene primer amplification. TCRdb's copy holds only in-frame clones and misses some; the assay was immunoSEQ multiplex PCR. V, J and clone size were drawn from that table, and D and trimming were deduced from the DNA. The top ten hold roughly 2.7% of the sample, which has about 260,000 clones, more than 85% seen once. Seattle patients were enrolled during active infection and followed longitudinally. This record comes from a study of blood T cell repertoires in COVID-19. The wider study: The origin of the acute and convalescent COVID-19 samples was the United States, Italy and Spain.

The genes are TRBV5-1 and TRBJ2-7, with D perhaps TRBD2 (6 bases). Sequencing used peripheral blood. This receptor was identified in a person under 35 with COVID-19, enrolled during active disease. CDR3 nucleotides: TGCGCCAGCAGCGGGGGGACCTACTACGAGCAGTACTTC. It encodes CASSGGTYYEQYF.